The following is a T cell receptor (beta chain) sequence with its context. There is no known antigen for this receptor. Base-call qualities are not available, and no considerably larger clone is one nucleotide away. From cysteine to phenylalanine, the CDR3 is 15 amino acids long. Here the CDR3 DNA is all that survives: 45 bases in frame from base 1. The sample is drawn from a study of T cell changes during pregnancy in multiple sclerosis (dated by TCRdb to about 2019). Looking at the study overall: In women with multiple sclerosis, the researchers looked at how the T cell repertoire shifted as pregnancy progressed.

Library preparation was by the immunoSEQ multiplex PCR assay. TCRdb obtained this table from immuneACCESS and retained in-frame rearrangements with V and J assigned. These tables miss some clones; where compared with another copy, unresolved V genes account for less than half of the shortfall, and the remainder is unexplained. The sample table shows about 80,000 clones, and more than 80% are seen once. The top ten clonotypes cover 0.2% to 0.25% of the sample. The specimen comprised CD4+ T cells from peripheral blood mononuclear cells, sampled before pregnancy. The rearrangement joined TRBV21-1 to TRBJ2-2; TRBD1, the table's D call, lacks a check against the DNA. TRBV21-1 is shown as a pseudogene. The source is a female donor with multiple sclerosis, enrolled in a pregnancy study. The nucleotide sequence is given as TGTGCCAGCAAGGTGGGGCAGACGAACACCGGGGAGCTGTTTTTT. This translates into CASKVGQTNTGELFF.